The 15 T cell receptor beta chains reported below all come from one sample, sequenced in a study of OX40 agonist ivuxolimab in advanced cancers. Some clones are missing from TCRdb's copy, which holds only in-frame ones; the method was immunoSEQ multiplex PCR. This table holds about 75,000 clones, roughly 85% found once. Sequencing was performed on CD4+ or CD8+ T cells sorted from blood, taken in a trial of the OX40 agonist ivuxolimab. These receptors were obtained from an adult with an advanced solid tumor such as melanoma, head and neck, liver or kidney cancer.

The chain couples TRBV28 to TRBJ2-7; tentatively, D is TRBD1 or TRBD2 (5 bases each). Germline lookup yields CDR1 MDHEN and CDR2 SYDVKM. Trimming pared 1 base from V and 0 bases from J, leaving 10 bases between. This CDR3 has 15 amino acids. For the CDR3, the DNA is TGTGCCAGCAGTTTATTGGGACCGATCTCCTACGAGCAGTACTTC. Translating it yields CASSLLGPISYEQYF.

V and J are TRBV11-2 and TRBJ2-5; D gene ambiguous. The V end was cut by 4 bases, the J end by 5 bases, with 11 bases between. The CDR3 is 13 amino acids. CDR1 is SGHAT, CDR2 FQNNGV, per germline. The CDR3 sequence: CASSSTVSETQYF. CDR3 DNA: TGTGCCAGCAGCTCAACAGTCTCGGAGACCCAGTACTTC.

The chain carries TRBV18 and TRBJ2-1; D possibly corresponds to TRBD2 (6 bases). Deletions cut 4 bases from V and 1 base from J, with 11 bases between. Germline assignment: CDR1 KGHSH and CDR2 LQKENI. The CDR3 loop spans 15 amino acids. The CDR3 is CASSQSSASYNEQFF. As DNA, the CDR3 is TGTGCCAGCTCACAATCTAGCGCTTCCTACAATGAGCAGTTCTTC.

This chain connects TRBV6-5 to TRBJ1-2, with 7 nucleotides matching TRBD1. The V and J ends lost 8 bases and 5 bases, in that order; junction bases with no gene match: 5. The CDR3 is 12 residues long. Germline lookup yields CDR1 MNHEY and CDR2 SVGAGI. The CDR3 protein is CASDPGGYGYTF. CDR3 nucleotide sequence: TGTGCCAGCGATCCAGGGGGGTATGGCTACACCTTC.

CDR3 amino acids: CASSLVAKSGANVLTF. CDR3 DNA sequence: TGTGCCAGCAGCTTGGTGGCCAAATCAGGGGCCAACGTCCTGACTTTC. The rearrangement joins TRBV5-4 to TRBJ2-6; D remains unclear. This CDR3 has 16 residues. Germline V gives CDR1 SGHNT, CDR2 YYREEE (reference sequence). V was cut by 0 bases and J by 4 bases, with 11 bases left in between. Full variable domain (outside the CDR3, taken from reference TRBV5-4 and TRBJ2-6): ETGVTQSPTHLIKTRGQQVTLRCSSQSGHNTVSWYQQALGQGPQFIFQYYREEENGRGNFPPRFSGLQFPNYSSELNVNALELDDSALYLCASSLVAKSGANVLTFGAGSRLTVL.

The chain couples TRBV19 to TRBJ2-4; 9 bases match TRBD1. The germline V gene has CDR1 LNHDA and CDR2 SQIVND (reference sequence). The CDR3 has 14 residues. The V and J ends lost 5 bases and 8 bases, in that order; junction bases with no gene match: 7. The CDR3 DNA reads as TGTGCCAGTAGTCTAGGACAGGGGAGGGACATTCAGTACTTC. This encodes CASSLGQGRDIQYF.

V usage is TRBV10-1 and J usage is TRBJ1-3; 8 nucleotides align to TRBD1. CDR1 is WNHNN, CDR2 SYGVQD, per germline (reference sequence). V was clipped by 2 bases and J by 3 bases; unmatched bases: 3. The CDR3 is 15 residues long. The CDR3 sequence: CASSEPGGRGNTIYF. The CDR3 DNA sequence: TGCGCCAGCAGTGAGCCAGGGGGCCGTGGAAACACCATATATTTT.

V usage is TRBV27 and J usage is TRBJ2-2; possibly TRBD2 for D (6 bases). This CDR3 contains 14 residues. In germline, CDR1 is MNHEY, CDR2 SMNVEV (reference sequence). Trimming cost V 7 bases and J 1 base, with 10 bases left between them. The CDR3, as DNA: TGTGCCAGCACTCGGCGGGAGAACACCGGGGAGCTGTTTTTT. This sequence encodes CASTRRENTGELFF.

The rearrangement uses TRBV5-6 and TRBJ2-7; TRBD1 matches at 7 bases. V shed 4 bases and J 9 bases; nucleotides not matched to a gene: 16. Germline V gene sequence: CDR1 SGHDT, CDR2 YYEEEE. The CDR3 sequence is 15 residues long. CDR3 amino acids: CASSPAGTVSMGQYF. Here the CDR3 DNA reads TGTGCCAGCAGCCCCGCCGGGACAGTCTCGATGGGGCAGTACTTC.

This clone was counted once. J is TRBJ2-3 and V is TRBV10-3; the match to TRBD2 covers 8 bases. The germline V gene has CDR1 ENHRY and CDR2 SYGVKD. J gave up 5 bases and V 10 bases, and 14 bases lay outside the gene matches. The CDR3 extends over 15 amino acids. CDR3 DNA sequence: TGTGCCACCTGTCCCCTAGCGGGCTCCGGAGATACGCAGTATTTT. Amino acids: CATCPLAGSGDTQYF.

This sequence joins TRBV4-1 and TRBJ1-4; D might be TRBD1 (6 bases). The length of the CDR3 is 17 residues. The germline V gene encodes CDR1 MGHRA and CDR2 YSYEKL. V was trimmed by 3 bases and J by 7 bases, leaving 21 bases between them. This chain's CDR3 is CASSQQGTLDSGEKLFF. Written as DNA, the CDR3 is TGCGCCAGCAGCCAGCAGGGGACCCTTGATTCGGGTGAAAAACTGTTTTTT.

The chain links TRBV6-1 to TRBJ2-1, with 9 positions matching TRBD1. The CDR3 covers 14 residues. V lost 4 bases and J lost 7; bases outside the gene matches: 5. Germline-derived CDR1 and CDR2 are MNHNS and SASEGT. The CDR3 sequence is CASSGRTGVNEQFF. DNA for the CDR3: TGTGCCAGCAGTGGGAGGACAGGGGTAAATGAGCAGTTCTTC.

V and J are TRBV18 and TRBJ1-1, with D maybe TRBD1 (5 bases). The CDR3 is 14 residues long. The V end was cut by 1 base, the J end by 11 bases, with 17 bases between. Germline lookup yields CDR1 KGHSH and CDR2 LQKENI. This CDR3 reads CASSPQGRIAHAFF. CDR3 sequence (DNA): TGTGCCAGCTCACCACAGGGACGAATAGCTCACGCTTTCTTT. Filled out from reference TRBV18 and TRBJ1-1, the complete variable domain reads NAGVMQNPRHLVRRRGQEARLRCSPMKGHSHVYWYRQLPEEGLKFMVYLQKENIIDESGMPKERFSAEFPKEGPSILRIQQVVRGDSAAYFCASSPQGRIAHAFFGQGTRLTVV.

The rearrangement links TRBV7-2 to TRBJ2-5; 7 bases fit TRBD2. The CDR3 is 16 residues long. The V and J ends lost 5 bases and 5 bases, in that order; junction bases with no gene match: 14. Germline values: CDR1 SGHTA, CDR2 FQGNSA. The CDR3 sequence: CASSIPGGRGAETQYF. CDR3 sequence (DNA): TGTGCCAGCAGCATCCCGGGGGGTCGGGGAGCGGAGACCCAGTACTTC.

The chain employs TRBV7-6 and TRBJ2-3; 13 positions agree with TRBD2. Losses at the gene ends were 5 bases for V and 1 base for J; bases not matched to a gene: 6. The CDR3 is 17 amino acids. Germline loops: CDR1 SGHVS, CDR2 FNYEAQ. CDR3 nucleotides: TGTGCCAGCAGCCCCGGACTAGCGGGAGCCGGCACAGATACGCAGTATTTT. Protein: CASSPGLAGAGTDTQYF.